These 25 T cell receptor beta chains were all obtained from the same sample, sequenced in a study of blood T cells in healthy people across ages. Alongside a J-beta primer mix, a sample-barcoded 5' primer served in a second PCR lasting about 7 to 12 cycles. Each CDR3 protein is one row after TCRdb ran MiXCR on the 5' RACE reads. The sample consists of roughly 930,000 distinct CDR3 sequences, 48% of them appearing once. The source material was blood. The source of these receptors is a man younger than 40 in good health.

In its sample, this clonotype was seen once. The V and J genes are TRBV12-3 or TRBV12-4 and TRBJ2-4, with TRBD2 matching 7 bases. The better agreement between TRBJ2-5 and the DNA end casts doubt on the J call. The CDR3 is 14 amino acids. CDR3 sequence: CASSLTSVEETQYF. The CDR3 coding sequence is TGTGCCAGCAGTTTAACTAGCGTAGAAGAGACCCAGTACTTC.

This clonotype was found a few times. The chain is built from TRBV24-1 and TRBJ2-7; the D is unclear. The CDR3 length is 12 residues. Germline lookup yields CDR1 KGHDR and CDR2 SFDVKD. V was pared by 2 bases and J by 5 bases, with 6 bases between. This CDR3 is CATSDSRDEQYF. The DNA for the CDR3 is TGTGCCACCAGTGATTCCCGCGACGAGCAGTACTTC.

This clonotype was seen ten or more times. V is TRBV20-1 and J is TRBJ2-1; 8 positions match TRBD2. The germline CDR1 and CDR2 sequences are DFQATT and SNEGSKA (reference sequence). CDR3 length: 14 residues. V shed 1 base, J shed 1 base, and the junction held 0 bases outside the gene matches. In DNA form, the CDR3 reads TGCAGTGCTAGAGCGGGGGGGTCCTACAATGAGCAGTTCTTC. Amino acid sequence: CSARAGGSYNEQFF.

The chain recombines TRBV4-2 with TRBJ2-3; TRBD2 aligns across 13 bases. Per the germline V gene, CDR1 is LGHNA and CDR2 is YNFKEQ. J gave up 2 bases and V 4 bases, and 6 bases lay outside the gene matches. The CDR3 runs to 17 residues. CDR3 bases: TGTGCCAGCAGCCCACGGACTAGCGGGAGTATCACAGATACGCAGTATTTT. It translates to CASSPRTSGSITDTQYF.

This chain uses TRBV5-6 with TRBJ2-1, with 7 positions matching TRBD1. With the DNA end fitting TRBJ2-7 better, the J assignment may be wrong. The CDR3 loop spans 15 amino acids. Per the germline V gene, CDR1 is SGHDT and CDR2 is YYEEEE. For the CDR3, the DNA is TGTGCCAGCAGCTCCCGGGACAGTATTTACAATGAGCAGTACTTC. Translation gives CASSSRDSIYNEQYF.

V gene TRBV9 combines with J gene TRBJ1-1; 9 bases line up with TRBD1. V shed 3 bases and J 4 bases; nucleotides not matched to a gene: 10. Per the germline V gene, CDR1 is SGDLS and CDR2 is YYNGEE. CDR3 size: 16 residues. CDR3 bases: TGTGCCAGCAGCGCGTGCCGGACAGGGGTGGGCACTGAAGCTTTCTTT. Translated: CASSACRTGVGTEAFF.

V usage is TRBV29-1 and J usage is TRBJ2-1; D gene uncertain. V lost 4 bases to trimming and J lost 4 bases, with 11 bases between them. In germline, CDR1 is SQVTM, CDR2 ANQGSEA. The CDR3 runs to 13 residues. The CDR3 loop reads CSVGPSRYNEQFF. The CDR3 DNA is TGCAGCGTTGGACCCTCTAGATACAATGAGCAGTTCTTC.

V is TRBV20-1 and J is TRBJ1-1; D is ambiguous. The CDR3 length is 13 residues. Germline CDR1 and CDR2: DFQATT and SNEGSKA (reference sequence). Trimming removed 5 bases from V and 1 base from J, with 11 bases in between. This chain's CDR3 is CSAPLAENTEAFF. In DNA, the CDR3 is TGCAGTGCTCCGCTTGCCGAGAACACTGAAGCTTTCTTT.

CDR3 region: CASSIAGGLYNEQYF. The DNA of the CDR3 is TGTGCCAGCAGCATAGCGGGGGGGCTCTACAATGAGCAGTACTTC. V and J are TRBV5-4 and TRBJ2-1, with 11 bases lining up with TRBD2. Judging by the DNA end, TRBJ2-7 fits better; the J call may be wrong. CDR1 and CDR2 from the germline V gene are SGHNT and YYREEE (reference sequence). The CDR3 is made up of 15 amino acids.

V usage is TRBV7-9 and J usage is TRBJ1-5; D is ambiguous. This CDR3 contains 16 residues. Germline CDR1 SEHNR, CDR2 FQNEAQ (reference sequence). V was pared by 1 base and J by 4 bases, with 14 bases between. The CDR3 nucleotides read TGTGCCAGCAGCTTAGTGGGAGGGAGGAAAAATCAGCCCCAGCATTTT. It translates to CASSLVGGRKNQPQHF.

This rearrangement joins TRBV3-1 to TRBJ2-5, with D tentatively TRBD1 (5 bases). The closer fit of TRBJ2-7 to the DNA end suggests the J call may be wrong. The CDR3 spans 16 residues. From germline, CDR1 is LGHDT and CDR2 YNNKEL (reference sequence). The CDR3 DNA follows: TGTGCCAGCAGCCAAGATTTCCAGGGCTATCCCTACGAGCAGTACTTC. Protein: CASSQDFQGYPYEQYF.

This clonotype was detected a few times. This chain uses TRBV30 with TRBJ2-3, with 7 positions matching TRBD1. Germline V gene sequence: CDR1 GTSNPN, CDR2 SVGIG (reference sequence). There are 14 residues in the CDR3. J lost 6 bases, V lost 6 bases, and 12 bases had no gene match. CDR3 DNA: TGTGCCTGTACAGACAGGGCCCGTACGGATACGCAGTATTTT. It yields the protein CACTDRARTDTQYF. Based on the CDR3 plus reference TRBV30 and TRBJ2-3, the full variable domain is SQTIHQWPATLVQPVGSPLSLECTVEGTSNPNLYWYRQAAGRGLQLLFYSVGIGQISSEVPQNLSASRPQDRQFILSSKKLLLSDSGFYLCACTDRARTDTQYFGPGTRLTVL.

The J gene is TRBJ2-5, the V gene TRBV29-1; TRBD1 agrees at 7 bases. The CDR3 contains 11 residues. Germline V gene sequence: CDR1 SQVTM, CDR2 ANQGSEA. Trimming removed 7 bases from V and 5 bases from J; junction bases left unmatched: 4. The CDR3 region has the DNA TGCAGCGCCTACAGGGGTGAGACCCAGTACTTC. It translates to CSAYRGETQYF. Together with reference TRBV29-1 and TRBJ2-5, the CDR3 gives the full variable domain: SAVISQKPSRDICQRGTSLTIQCQVDSQVTMMFWYRQQPGQSLTLIATANQGSEATYESGFVIDKFPISRPNLTFSTLTVSNMSPEDSSIYLCSAYRGETQYFGPGTRLLVL.

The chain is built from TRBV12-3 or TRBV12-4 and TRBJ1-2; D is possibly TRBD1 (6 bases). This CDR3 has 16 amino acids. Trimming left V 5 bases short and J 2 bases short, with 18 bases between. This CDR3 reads CASSPRQVRGNYGYTF. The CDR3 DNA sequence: TGTGCCAGCAGTCCCAGACAGGTCCGAGGGAACTATGGCTACACCTTC.

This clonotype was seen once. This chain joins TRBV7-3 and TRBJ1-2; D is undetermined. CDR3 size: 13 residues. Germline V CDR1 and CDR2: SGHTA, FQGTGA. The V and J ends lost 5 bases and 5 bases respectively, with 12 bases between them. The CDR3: CASSINPGYGYTF. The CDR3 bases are TGTGCCAGCAGCATCAATCCCGGGTATGGCTACACCTTC.

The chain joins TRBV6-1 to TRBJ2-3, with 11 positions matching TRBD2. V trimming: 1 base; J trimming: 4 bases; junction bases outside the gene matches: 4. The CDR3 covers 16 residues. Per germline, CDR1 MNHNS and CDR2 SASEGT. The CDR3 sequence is CASSEGLAGSADTQYF. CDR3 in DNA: TGTGCCAGCAGTGAAGGACTAGCGGGGTCGGCAGATACGCAGTATTTT.

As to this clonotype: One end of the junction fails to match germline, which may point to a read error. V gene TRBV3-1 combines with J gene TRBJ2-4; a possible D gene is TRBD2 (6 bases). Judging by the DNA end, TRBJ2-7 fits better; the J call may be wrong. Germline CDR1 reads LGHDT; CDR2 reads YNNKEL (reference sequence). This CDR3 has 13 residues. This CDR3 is CASNQGQGGEQYF. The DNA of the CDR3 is TGTGCCAGCAACCAAGGTCAGGGAGGCGAGCAGTACTTC.

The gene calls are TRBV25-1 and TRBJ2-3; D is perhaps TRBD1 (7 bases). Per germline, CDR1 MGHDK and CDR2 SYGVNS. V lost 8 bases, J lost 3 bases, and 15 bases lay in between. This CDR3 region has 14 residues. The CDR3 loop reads CASRGGTVTDTQYF. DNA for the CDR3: TGTGCCAGCCGTGGCGGGACAGTGACAGATACGCAGTATTTT.

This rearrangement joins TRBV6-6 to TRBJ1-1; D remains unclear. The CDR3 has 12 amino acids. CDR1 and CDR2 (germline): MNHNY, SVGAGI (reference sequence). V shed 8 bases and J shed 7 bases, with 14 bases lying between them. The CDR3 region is CASQDGSGEAFF. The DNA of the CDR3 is TGTGCCAGCCAAGACGGCTCCGGTGAAGCTTTCTTT.

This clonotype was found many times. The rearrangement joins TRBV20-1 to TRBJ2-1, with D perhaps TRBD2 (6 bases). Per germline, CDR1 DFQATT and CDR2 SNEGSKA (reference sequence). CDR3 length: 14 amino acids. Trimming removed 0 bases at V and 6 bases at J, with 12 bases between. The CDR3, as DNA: TGCAGTGCTAGAGACGCGGGGAAACGCAATGAGCAGTTCTTC. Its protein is CSARDAGKRNEQFF.

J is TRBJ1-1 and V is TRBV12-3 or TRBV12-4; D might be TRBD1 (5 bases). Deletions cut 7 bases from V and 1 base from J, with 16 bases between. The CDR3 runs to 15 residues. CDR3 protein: CASTPDWGPNTEAFF. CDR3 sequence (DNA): TGTGCCAGCACCCCCGATTGGGGACCGAACACTGAAGCTTTCTTT.

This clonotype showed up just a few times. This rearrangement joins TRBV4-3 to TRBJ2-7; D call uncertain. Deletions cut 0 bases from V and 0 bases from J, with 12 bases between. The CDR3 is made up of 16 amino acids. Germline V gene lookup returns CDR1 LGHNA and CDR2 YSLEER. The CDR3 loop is CASSQDRPVSSYEQYF. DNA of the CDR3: TGCGCCAGCAGCCAAGATAGGCCAGTAAGCTCCTACGAGCAGTACTTC.

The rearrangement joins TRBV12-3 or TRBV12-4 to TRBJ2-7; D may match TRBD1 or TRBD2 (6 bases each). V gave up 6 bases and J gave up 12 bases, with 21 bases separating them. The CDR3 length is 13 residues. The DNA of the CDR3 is TGTGCCAGCAGACCGCGGGACAAGGGTCGAGCGTACTTC. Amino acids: CASRPRDKGRAYF.

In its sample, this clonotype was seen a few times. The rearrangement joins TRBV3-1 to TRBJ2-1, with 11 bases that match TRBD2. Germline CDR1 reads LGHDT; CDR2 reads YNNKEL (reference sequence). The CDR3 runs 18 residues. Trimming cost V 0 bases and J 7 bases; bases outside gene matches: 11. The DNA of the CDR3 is TGTGCCAGCAGCCAAGACTTAGCGGGGGGGCTCAAGGGGAATGAGCAGTTCTTC. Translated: CASSQDLAGGLKGNEQFF.

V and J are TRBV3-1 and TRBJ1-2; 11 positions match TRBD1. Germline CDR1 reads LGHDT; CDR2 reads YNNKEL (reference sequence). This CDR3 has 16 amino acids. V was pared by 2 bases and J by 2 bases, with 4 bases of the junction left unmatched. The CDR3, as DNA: TGTGCCAGCAGCCAATGGGGACAGGGGGAAAACTATGGCTACACCTTC. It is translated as CASSQWGQGENYGYTF.